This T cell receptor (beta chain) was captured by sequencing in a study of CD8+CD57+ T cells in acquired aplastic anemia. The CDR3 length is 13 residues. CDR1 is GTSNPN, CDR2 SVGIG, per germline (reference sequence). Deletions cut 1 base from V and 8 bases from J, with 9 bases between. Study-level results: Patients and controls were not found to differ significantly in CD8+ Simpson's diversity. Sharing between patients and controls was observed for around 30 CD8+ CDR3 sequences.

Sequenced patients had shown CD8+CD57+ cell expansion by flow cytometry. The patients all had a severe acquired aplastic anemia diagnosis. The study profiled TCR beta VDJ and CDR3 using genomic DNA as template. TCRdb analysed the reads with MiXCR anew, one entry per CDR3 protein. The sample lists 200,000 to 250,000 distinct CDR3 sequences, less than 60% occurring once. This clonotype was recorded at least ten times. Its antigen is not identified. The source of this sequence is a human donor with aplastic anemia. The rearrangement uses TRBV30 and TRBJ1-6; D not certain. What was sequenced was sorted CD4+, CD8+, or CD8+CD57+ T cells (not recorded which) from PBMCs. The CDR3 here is CAWSGGPDSPLHF. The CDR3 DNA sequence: TGTGCCTGGAGTGGAGGGCCCGATTCACCCCTCCACTTT. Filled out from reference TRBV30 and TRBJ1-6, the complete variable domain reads SQTIHQWPATLVQPVGSPLSLECTVEGTSNPNLYWYRQAAGRGLQLLFYSVGIGQISSEVPQNLSASRPQDRQFILSSKKLLLSDSGFYLCAWSGGPDSPLHFGNGTRLTVT.